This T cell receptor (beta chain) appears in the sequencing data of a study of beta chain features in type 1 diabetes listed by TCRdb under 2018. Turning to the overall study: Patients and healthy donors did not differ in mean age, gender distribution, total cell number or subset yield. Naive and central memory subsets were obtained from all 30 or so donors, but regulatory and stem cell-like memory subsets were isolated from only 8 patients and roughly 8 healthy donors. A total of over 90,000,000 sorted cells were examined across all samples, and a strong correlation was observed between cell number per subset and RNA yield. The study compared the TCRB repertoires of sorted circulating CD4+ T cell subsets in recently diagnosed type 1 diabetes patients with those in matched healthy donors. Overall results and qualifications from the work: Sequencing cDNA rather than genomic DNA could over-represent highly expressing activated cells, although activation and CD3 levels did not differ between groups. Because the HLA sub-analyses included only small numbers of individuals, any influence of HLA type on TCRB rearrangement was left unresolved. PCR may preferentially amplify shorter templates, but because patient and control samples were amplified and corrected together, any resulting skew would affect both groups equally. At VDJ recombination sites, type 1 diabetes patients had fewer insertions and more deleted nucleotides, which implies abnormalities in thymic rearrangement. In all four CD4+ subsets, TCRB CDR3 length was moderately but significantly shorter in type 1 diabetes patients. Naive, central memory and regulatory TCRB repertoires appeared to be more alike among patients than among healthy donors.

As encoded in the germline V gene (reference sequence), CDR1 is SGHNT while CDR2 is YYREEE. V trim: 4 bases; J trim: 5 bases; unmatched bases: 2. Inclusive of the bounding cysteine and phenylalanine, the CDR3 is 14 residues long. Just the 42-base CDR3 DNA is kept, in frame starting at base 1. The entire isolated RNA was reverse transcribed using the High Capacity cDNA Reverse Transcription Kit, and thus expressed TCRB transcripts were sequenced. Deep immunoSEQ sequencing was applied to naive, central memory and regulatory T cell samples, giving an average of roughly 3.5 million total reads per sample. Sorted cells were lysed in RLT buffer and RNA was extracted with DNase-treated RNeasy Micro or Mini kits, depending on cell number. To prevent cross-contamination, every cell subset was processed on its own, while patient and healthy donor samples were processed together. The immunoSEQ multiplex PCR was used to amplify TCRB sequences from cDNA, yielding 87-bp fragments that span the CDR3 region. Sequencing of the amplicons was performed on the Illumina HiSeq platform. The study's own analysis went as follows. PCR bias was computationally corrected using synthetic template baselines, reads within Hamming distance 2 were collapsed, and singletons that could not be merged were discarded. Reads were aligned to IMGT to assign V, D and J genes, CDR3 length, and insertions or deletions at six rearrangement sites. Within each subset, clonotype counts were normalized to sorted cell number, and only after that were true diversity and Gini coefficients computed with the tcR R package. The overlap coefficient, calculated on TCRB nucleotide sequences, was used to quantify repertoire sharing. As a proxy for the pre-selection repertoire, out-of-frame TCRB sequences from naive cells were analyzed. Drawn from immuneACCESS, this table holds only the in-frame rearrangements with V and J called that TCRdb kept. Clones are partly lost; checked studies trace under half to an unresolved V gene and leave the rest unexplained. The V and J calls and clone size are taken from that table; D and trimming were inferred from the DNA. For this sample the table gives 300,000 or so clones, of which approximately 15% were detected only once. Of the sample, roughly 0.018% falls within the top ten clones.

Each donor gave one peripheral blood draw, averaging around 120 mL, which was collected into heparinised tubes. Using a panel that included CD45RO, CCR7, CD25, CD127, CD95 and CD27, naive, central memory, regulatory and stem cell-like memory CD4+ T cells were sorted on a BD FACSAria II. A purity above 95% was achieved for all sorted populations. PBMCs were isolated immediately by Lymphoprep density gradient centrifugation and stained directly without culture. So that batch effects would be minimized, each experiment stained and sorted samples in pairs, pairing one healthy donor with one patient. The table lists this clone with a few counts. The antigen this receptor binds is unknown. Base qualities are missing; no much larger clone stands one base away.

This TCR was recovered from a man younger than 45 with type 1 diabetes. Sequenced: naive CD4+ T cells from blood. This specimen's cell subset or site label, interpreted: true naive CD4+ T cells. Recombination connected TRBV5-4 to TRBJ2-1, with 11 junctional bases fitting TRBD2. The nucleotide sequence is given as TGTGCCAGCAGCACGGGACTAGCGGACAATGAGCAGTTCTTC. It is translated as CASSTGLADNEQFF. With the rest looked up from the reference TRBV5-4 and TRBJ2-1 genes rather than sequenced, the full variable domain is ETGVTQSPTHLIKTRGQQVTLRCSSQSGHNTVSWYQQALGQGPQFIFQYYREEENGRGNFPPRFSGLQFPNYSSELNVNALELDDSALYLCASSTGLADNEQFFGPGTRLTVL.